These T cell receptor beta chains were read from a single sample in a study of PD-1 blockade in mismatch repair-deficient tumors. The assay was immunoSEQ multiplex PCR, and TCRdb's table has in-frame clones only and misses some. This table has 100,000 to 150,000 clones, roughly 86% appearing once. The sample in question was peripheral blood, obtained 44 weeks after starting pembrolizumab. These TCRs come from an adult with mismatch repair-deficient cancer. The CDR3 runs from the conserved cysteine through the conserved F or W. D genes are given only for firm matches. Only some rows state a clone size, as once, few, many or a class for expanded clones.

V	length	D	J	size	CDR3	DNA
TRBV4-3	16	.	TRBJ2-7	.	CASSQADRESSYEQYF	TGCGCCAGCAGCCAAGCCGACAGAGAAAGCTCCTACGAGCAGTACTTC
TRBV9	15	TRBD2	TRBJ2-7	once	CASSVGPSGYYEQYF	TGTGCCAGCAGCGTAGGGCCTAGCGGGTACTACGAGCAGTACTTC
TRBV28	14	TRBD2	TRBJ2-2	.	CASGLAGVDGELFF	TGTGCCAGCGGACTAGCGGGAGTGGACGGGGAGCTGTTTTTT
TRBV2	17	TRBD2	TRBJ2-1	.	CASSDPIGTSSYNEQFF	TGTGCCAGCAGTGACCCGATTGGGACTAGCTCCTACAATGAGCAGTTCTTC
TRBV7-2	13	.	TRBJ2-3	once	CASSLGPLYTQYF	TGTGCCAGCAGCTTGGGGCCCCTTTATACGCAGTATTTT
TRBV14	12	.	TRBJ2-3	.	CASSPIRDTQYF	TGTGCCAGCAGCCCGATAAGGGATACGCAGTATTTT
TRBV27	18	TRBD1	TRBJ1-5	.	CASSPRGTGSYSNQPQHF	TGTGCCAGCAGCCCAAGGGGGACAGGGAGTTATAGCAATCAGCCCCAGCATTTT
TRBV29-1	17	.	TRBJ1-1	.	CSVEDRQKWEVVTEAFF	TGCAGCGTTGAAGATCGGCAGAAATGGGAGGTGGTCACTGAAGCTTTCTTT
TRBV4-1	12	.	TRBJ2-1	.	CATGSSYNEQFF	TGCGCCACGGGGAGCTCCTACAATGAGCAGTTCTTC
TRBV29-1	14	.	TRBJ2-7	.	CSVEVDGSSYEQYF	TGCAGCGTTGAAGTGGACGGAAGCTCCTACGAGCAGTACTTC
TRBV10-2	14	.	TRBJ2-5	.	CASSESGNQETQYF	TGCGCCAGCAGTGAGTCGGGGAACCAAGAGACCCAGTACTTC
TRBV18	15	.	TRBJ2-3	.	CASSPPAVSTDTQYF	TGTGCCAGCTCACCACCGGCGGTCTCCACAGATACGCAGTATTTT
TRBV29-1	16	TRBD2	TRBJ2-3	.	CSVPSLTGAGSGTQYF	TGCAGCGTGCCGTCCTTAACGGGAGCGGGGTCTGGTACGCAGTATTTT
TRBV9	13	TRBD1	TRBJ1-5	.	CASSGGQNQPQHF	TGTGCCAGCAGCGGGGGACAGAATCAGCCCCAGCATTTT
TRBV27	17	TRBD2	TRBJ2-1	.	CASSLLGSLAGGNEQFF	TGTGCCAGCAGTTTATTGGGGAGTCTAGCGGGCGGGAATGAGCAGTTCTTC
TRBV30	12	TRBD1	TRBJ1-2	once	CAWVRTGIGYTF	TGTGCCTGGGTAAGGACAGGGATCGGCTACACCTTC
TRBV7-2	15	.	TRBJ2-7	.	CASSQIILGPYEQYF	TGTGCCAGCAGCCAGATTATACTAGGTCCCTACGAGCAGTACTTC
TRBV10-2	14	.	TRBJ2-7	.	CASSVADSTYEQYF	TGCGCCAGCAGTGTCGCCGACAGCACCTACGAGCAGTACTTC
TRBV19	15	TRBD2	TRBJ2-7	.	CASSPREGAVGEQYF	TGTGCCAGTAGTCCGCGGGAGGGGGCGGTGGGCGAGCAGTACTTC
TRBV11-3	13	.	TRBJ2-3	.	CASSVRHDAAQYF	TGTGCCAGCAGCGTGAGGCACGACGCCGCGCAGTATTTT
TRBV30	17	.	TRBJ2-3	.	CAWSPSRTIGLRDTQYF	TGTGCCTGGAGTCCTAGTCGGACAATCGGGCTACGAGATACGCAGTATTTT
TRBV4-1	16	.	TRBJ2-1	.	CASSPVLATGYNERFF	TGCGCCAGCAGCCCCGTACTAGCGACAGGCTACAATGAGCGGTTCTTC
TRBV10-2	15	.	TRBJ1-1	.	CASSVRGTVYTEAFF	TGCGCCAGCAGTGTTCGGGGCACAGTTTACACTGAAGCTTTCTTT
TRBV7-9	16	TRBD2	TRBJ2-3	.	CASSFESGVSTDTQYF	TGTGCCAGCAGCTTTGAGAGCGGGGTTAGCACAGATACGCAGTATTTT
TRBV7-9	13	.	TRBJ1-2	.	CASRWTDSDGYTF	TGTGCCAGCAGATGGACAGACTCTGATGGCTACACCTTC
TRBV6-5	13	.	TRBJ2-7	.	CASSYSDLDEQYF	TGTGCCAGCAGTTACTCTGACCTGGACGAGCAGTACTTC
TRBV5-4	13	.	TRBJ2-4	.	CASSPGAGPIQYF	TGTGCCAGCAGCCCCGGTGCGGGGCCCATTCAGTACTTC
TRBV10-3	13	TRBD1	TRBJ2-7	once	CAISGDRVYEQYF	TGTGCCATCAGTGGGGACAGGGTCTACGAGCAGTACTTC
TRBV4-2	13	.	TRBJ2-7	few	CASSPIPGVEQYF	TGTGCCAGCAGCCCGATTCCGGGGGTCGAGCAGTACTTC
TRBV30	12	.	TRBJ2-7	few	CAWTRGTYEQYF	TGTGCCTGGACCCGGGGAACCTACGAGCAGTACTTC
TRBV19	15	TRBD2	TRBJ2-1	.	CASSLSGRLDNEQFF	TGTGCCAGTAGTCTAAGCGGGAGACTTGACAATGAGCAGTTCTTC
TRBV10-1	16	.	TRBJ2-7	.	CASSEPDGTQIYEQYF	TGCGCCAGCAGTGAGCCGGACGGCACCCAAATCTACGAGCAGTACTTC
TRBV5-6	15	TRBD1	TRBJ2-5	.	CASSLFLQGQETQYF	TGTGCCAGCAGCTTGTTTCTACAGGGGCAGGAGACCCAGTACTTC
TRBV7-9	15	TRBD2	TRBJ2-1	once	CASSSGTSGRSEQFF	TGTGCCAGCAGCTCCGGGACTAGCGGGAGATCTGAGCAGTTCTTC
TRBV7-6	14	.	TRBJ2-1	.	CASSLIRDRDPRFF	TGTGCCAGCAGCTTAATCAGAGACCGGGACCCCCGGTTCTTC
TRBV30	16	.	TRBJ2-5	.	CAWSTFAGRLQETQYF	TGTGCCTGGAGTACGTTCGCGGGTCGCCTCCAAGAGACCCAGTACTTC
TRBV7-6	15	TRBD2	TRBJ2-7	.	CASSFAGRGSGEQYF	TGTGCCAGCAGCTTTGCCGGGAGGGGATCGGGCGAGCAGTACTTC
TRBV30	15	TRBD1	TRBJ1-1	few	CAWSHRGGEGTEAFF	TGTGCCTGGAGCCACAGGGGAGGGGAAGGCACTGAAGCTTTCTTT
TRBV29-1	13	.	TRBJ1-5	.	CSVVADANQPQHF	TGCAGCGTGGTGGCGGACGCAAATCAGCCCCAGCATTTT
TRBV7-2	14	TRBD1	TRBJ2-3	.	CASSSRTGPDTQYF	TGTGCCAGCAGCTCCCGGACAGGGCCAGATACGCAGTATTTT
TRBV6-5	12	.	TRBJ2-1	few	CASSYTRDEQFF	TGTGCCAGCAGTTACACCCGGGATGAGCAGTTCTTC
TRBV4-1	16	.	TRBJ2-3	.	CASSPHEGQDTDTQYF	TGCGCCAGCAGCCCCCACGAGGGACAAGACACAGATACGCAGTATTTT
TRBV10-3	14	TRBD2	TRBJ2-7	few	CAISETSGKNEQYF	TGTGCCATCAGTGAGACTAGCGGGAAAAACGAGCAGTACTTC
TRBV7-6	13	.	TRBJ1-3	.	CASRGDSLNTIYF	TGTGCCAGCAGAGGGGATTCGTTAAACACCATATATTTT
TRBV7-9	13	.	TRBJ2-7	few	CASSFSVRYEQYF	TGTGCCAGCAGCTTCTCCGTCCGGTACGAGCAGTACTTC
TRBV10-3	15	.	TRBJ2-1	.	CAISEWAVGHNEQFF	TGTGCCATCAGTGAGTGGGCGGTGGGACACAATGAGCAGTTCTTC
TRBV6-5	15	.	TRBJ2-1	.	CASSSAGPTYNEQFF	TGTGCCAGCAGTTCCGCGGGACCGACCTACAATGAGCAGTTCTTC
TRBV10-3	13	.	TRBJ1-1	.	CAISELGNTEAFF	TGTGCCATCAGTGAATTGGGAAACACTGAAGCTTTCTTT
TRBV4-3	12	.	TRBJ2-1	.	CASSQSTNEQFF	TGCGCCAGCAGCCAAAGCACCAATGAGCAGTTCTTC
TRBV10-1	15	TRBD2	TRBJ2-7	.	CASSATSGRAGEQYF	TGCGCCAGCAGTGCAACTAGCGGGAGGGCCGGCGAGCAGTACTTC
TRBV6-5	13	.	TRBJ2-2	.	CASRDITGGELFF	TGTGCCAGCAGAGACATTACTGGCGGGGAGCTGTTTTTT
TRBV11-3	16	TRBD1	TRBJ2-7	.	CASSPLIRGHLYEQYF	TGTGCCAGCAGCCCCTTAATAAGGGGGCACCTTTACGAGCAGTACTTC
TRBV28	19	.	TRBJ1-2	.	CASSSDEGRGIFAGYGYTF	TGTGCCAGCAGTTCTGATGAGGGCCGAGGCATTTTCGCGGGCTATGGCTACACCTTC
TRBV4-1	17	.	TRBJ2-1	.	CASSQGPRAGARDEQFF	TGCGCCAGCAGCCAAGGGCCAAGAGCGGGTGCCAGGGATGAGCAGTTCTTC